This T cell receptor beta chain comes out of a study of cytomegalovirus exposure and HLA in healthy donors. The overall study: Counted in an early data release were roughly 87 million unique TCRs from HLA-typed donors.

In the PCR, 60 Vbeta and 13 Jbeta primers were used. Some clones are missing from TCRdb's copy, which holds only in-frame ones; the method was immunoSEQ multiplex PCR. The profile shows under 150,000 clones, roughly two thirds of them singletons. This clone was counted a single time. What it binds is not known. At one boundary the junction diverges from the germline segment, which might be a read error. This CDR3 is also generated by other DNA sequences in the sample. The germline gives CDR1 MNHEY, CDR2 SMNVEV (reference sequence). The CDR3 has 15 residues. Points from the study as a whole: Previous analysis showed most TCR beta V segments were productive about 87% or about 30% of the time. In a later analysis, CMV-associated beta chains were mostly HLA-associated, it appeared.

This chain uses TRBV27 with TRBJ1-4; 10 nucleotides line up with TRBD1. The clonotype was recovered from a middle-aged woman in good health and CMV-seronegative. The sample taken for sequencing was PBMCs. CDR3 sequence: CASSLSGQGFEKLFF. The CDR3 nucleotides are TGTGCCAGCAGCTTATCGGGACAGGGGTTTGAAAAACTGTTTTTT.